The 3 T cell receptor beta chains listed next were all sequenced from one sample in a study of T-cell reconstitution after alpha-beta-depleted transplantation in children (TCRdb year 2016). The intended sense of this specimen's treatment or condition label: allogeneic hematopoietic cell transplantation with graft depleted of TCRalphabeta T cells and CD19 B cells. The protocol used for the library was PCR. The instrument was an Illumina HiSeq 2500. To normalize quantification of the TCRbeta repertoire, the TCR libraries were built with molecular barcoding that relied on unique molecular identifiers. TCRdb cleaned the public reads at Q25 with fastp, built clones with MiXCR and kept in-frame beta chains. Rows merge per CDR3 protein into single entries with the most common DNA and genes. The table for this sample lists about 440,000 distinct CDR3 sequences; around two fifths of them were counted only once. The ten most abundant clones make up under 35% of the sample.

The sample in question was PBMCs, obtained before TCRalphabeta/CD19-depleted stem cell transplant. Every receptor here comes from a girl aged 2-15 years with aplastic anemia, due to receive a stem cell transplant.

V is TRBV7-2 and J is TRBJ2-5; D may be TRBD1 (6 bases). The V gene lost 5 bases and the J gene lost 3 bases, with 10 bases spanning the gap. The CDR3 is made up of 13 amino acids. Germline CDR1 SGHTA, CDR2 FQGNSA. The CDR3 loop is CASSPDRKETQYF. The CDR3 DNA is TGTGCCAGCAGCCCCGACAGGAAAGAGACCCAGTACTTC.

The chain carries TRBV20-1 and TRBJ2-7; D ambiguous. The V gene lost 0 bases and the J gene lost 5 bases, with 14 bases spanning the gap. The CDR3 loop spans 14 amino acids. Per germline, CDR1 DFQATT and CDR2 SNEGSKA (reference sequence). CDR3 loop: CSARDLRQLHEQYF. CDR3 bases: TGCAGTGCTAGAGATTTGAGACAACTCCACGAGCAGTACTTC.

The rearrangement joins TRBV5-1 to TRBJ2-1; tentative D call: TRBD2 (5 bases). The CDR3 has 17 residues. V was shortened by 4 bases and J by 1 base, with 18 bases between the two germline ends. Germline lookup yields CDR1 SGHRS and CDR2 YFSETQ. CDR3 bases: TGCGCCAGCAGCCCTACGAGGGCCCTCGTTTCCTACAATGAGCAGTTCTTC. It encodes CASSPTRALVSYNEQFF.